The clone carrying this TCR beta chain was observed a single time. Antigen specificity is unknown. The junction departs from germline at one end; a sequencing error may be responsible. The sample belongs to a study of breast tumors, draining lymph nodes, adjacent tissues. Samples came from axillary lymph nodes draining the breast cancer. TCRdb passed the multiplex PCR reads through MiXCR, listing each CDR3 protein once. The sample lists 130,000 or so distinct CDR3 sequences, over 25% seen once, with approximately 2.3% in the top ten. Germline V gene lookup returns CDR1 SQVTM and CDR2 ANQGSEA. This CDR3 contains 15 residues. Study-wide results and caveats: The data were judged consistent with most tumor T cells coming from lymph node and expanding in tumor. Tumor and nontumor repertoires were significantly more similar in luminal-like than in basal-like breast cancer. Tumor repertoires ranked between lymph nodes and nontumor tissue in diversity, with V and J gene preferences. Data only fit, rather than demonstrated, lymph node origin of most tumor T cells.

The chain combines TRBV29-1 with TRBJ1-3; the D gene is possibly TRBD1 (6 bases). The sequenced sample consisted of axillary lymph node tissue. The clonotype originates from a female donor with breast cancer. Some clones in this sample may be carry-over from other donors' samples. CDR3 in DNA: TGCAGCGCACTGGGGGGGCCCAACTTGGGAAACACCATATACTTT. Translating gives CSALGGPNLGNTIYF.